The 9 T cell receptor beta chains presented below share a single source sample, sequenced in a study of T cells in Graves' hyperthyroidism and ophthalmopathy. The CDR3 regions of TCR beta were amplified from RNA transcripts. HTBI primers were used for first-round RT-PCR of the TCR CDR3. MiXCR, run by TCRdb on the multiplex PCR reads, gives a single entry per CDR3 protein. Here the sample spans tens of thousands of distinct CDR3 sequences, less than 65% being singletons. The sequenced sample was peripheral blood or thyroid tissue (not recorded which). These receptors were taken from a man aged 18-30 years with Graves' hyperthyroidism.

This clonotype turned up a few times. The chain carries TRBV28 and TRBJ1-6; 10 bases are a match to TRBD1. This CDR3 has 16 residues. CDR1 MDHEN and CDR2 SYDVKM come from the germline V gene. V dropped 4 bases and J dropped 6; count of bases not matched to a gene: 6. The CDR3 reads CASSSRTGGRNSPLHF. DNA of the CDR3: TGTGCCAGCAGTTCCCGGACAGGGGGTCGTAATTCACCCCTCCACTTT.

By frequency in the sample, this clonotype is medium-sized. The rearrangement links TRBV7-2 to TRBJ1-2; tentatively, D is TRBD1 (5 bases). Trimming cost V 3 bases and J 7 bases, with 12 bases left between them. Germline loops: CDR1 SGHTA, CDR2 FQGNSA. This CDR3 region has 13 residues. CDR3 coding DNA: TGTGCCAGCAGCTTTGGCAGGGCGTCTGGCTACACCTTC. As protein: CASSFGRASGYTF.

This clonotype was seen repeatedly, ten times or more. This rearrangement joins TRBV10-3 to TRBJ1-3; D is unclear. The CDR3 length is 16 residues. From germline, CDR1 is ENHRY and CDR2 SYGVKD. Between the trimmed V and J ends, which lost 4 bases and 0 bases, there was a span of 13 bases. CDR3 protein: CAISAVRDISGNTIYF. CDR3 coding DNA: TGTGCCATCAGTGCGGTCCGAGACATCTCTGGAAACACCATATATTTT.

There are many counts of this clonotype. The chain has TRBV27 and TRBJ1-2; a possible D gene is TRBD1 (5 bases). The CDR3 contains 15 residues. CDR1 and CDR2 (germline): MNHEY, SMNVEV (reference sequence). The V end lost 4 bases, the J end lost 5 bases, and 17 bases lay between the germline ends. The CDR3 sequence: CASSSQAQALYGYTF. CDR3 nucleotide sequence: TGTGCCAGCAGTTCTCAGGCACAGGCCCTGTATGGCTACACCTTC.

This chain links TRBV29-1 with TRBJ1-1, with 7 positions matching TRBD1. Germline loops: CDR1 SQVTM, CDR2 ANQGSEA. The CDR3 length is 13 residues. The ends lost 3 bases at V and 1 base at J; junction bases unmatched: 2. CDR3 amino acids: CSVEHRGNTEAFF. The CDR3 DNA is TGCAGCGTTGAGCACAGGGGGAACACTGAAGCTTTCTTT.

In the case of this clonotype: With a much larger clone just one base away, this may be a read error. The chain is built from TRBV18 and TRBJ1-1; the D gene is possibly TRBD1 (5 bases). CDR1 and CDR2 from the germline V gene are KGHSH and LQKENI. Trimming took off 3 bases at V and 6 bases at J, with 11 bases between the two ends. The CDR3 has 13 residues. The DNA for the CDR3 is TGTGCCAGCTCACCGGGGCAGATGTCTGAAGCTTTCTTT. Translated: CASSPGQMSEAFF.

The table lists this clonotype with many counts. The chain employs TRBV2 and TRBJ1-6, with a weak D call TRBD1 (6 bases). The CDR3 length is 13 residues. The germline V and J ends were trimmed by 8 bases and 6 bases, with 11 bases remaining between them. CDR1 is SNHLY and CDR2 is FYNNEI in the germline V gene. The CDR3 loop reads CASGGAGNSPLHF. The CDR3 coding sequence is TGTGCCAGCGGGGGCGCCGGTAATTCACCCCTCCACTTT.

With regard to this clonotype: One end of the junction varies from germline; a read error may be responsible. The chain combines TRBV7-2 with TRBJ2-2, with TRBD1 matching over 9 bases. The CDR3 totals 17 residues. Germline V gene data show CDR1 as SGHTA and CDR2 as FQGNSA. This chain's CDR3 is CASSISSTGGWTGELLF. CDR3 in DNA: TGTGCCAGCAGCATCAGTTCAACAGGGGGCTGGACCGGGGAGCTGCTTTTT.

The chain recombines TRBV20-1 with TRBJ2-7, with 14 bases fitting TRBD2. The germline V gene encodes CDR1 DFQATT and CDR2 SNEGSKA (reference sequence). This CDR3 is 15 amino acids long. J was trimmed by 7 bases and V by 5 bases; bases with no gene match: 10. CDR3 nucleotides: TGCAGTGCTTATTCCGGGACTAGCGGGAGTAGTGAGCAGTACTTC. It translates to CSAYSGTSGSSEQYF.